This entry lists 32 T cell receptor beta chains sequenced from one sample in a study of T cell responses to AZD1222 COVID-19 vaccine. Profiling relied on immunoSEQ multiplex PCR, and the TCRdb table lists in-frame clones only, not all of them. Of 55,000 to 60,000 clones in the sample, 85% were seen once. The material was peripheral blood, obtained on day 0 of MenACWY control vaccination. The receptors were gathered from an adult in good health.

The rearrangement uses TRBV5-6 and TRBJ2-7, with D perhaps TRBD1 (6 bases). CDR1 is SGHDT, CDR2 YYEEEE, per germline. The V end lost 4 bases, the J end lost 2 bases, and 13 bases lay between the germline ends. This CDR3 is built from 14 residues. CDR3 in DNA: TGTGCCAGCAGCCCAGAAACAGGGCCCTACGAGCAGTACTTC. It yields the protein CASSPETGPYEQYF.

The chain employs TRBV5-5 and TRBJ1-3, with unresolved D. CDR3 length: 14 amino acids. Trimming left V 1 base short and J 4 bases short, with 9 bases between. Germline V gene data show CDR1 as SGHKS and CDR2 as YYEKEE (reference sequence). CDR3 amino acids: CASSLTWGGNTIYF. Written as DNA, the CDR3 is TGTGCCAGCAGCTTGACCTGGGGAGGAAACACCATATATTTT.

The chain carries TRBV19 and TRBJ2-2; a possible D gene is TRBD2 (5 bases). Trimming took off 3 bases at V and 4 bases at J, with 12 bases between the two ends. The germline V gene encodes CDR1 LNHDA and CDR2 SQIVND (reference sequence). This CDR3 region has 15 residues. The CDR3: CASSILTISTGELFF. The CDR3 bases are TGTGCCAGTAGTATTTTGACTATTAGCACCGGGGAGCTGTTTTTT. The full variable domain, with the rest looked up from reference TRBV19 and TRBJ2-2, is DGGITQSPKYLFRKEGQNVTLSCEQNLNHDAMYWYRQDPGQGLRLIYYSQIVNDFQKGDIAEGYSVSREKKESFPLTVTSAQKNPTAFYLCASSILTISTGELFFGEGSRLTVL.

The chain links TRBV28 to TRBJ2-1; 9 nucleotides agree with TRBD2. V lost 5 bases and J lost 7; bases outside the gene matches: 12. The CDR3 contains 16 residues. CDR1 and CDR2 from the germline V gene are MDHEN and SYDVKM. Written as DNA, the CDR3 is TGTGCCAGCAGTCACAGGCGAGGACTAGCGTGGAATGAGCAGTTCTTC. Translating gives CASSHRRGLAWNEQFF.

The genes are TRBV24-1 and TRBJ1-5; TRBD1 agrees at 7 bases. V shed 4 bases, J shed 4 bases, and the junction held 3 bases outside the gene matches. The CDR3 extends over 14 amino acids. Per germline, CDR1 KGHDR and CDR2 SFDVKD. CDR3 sequence: CATSEGTENQPQHF. CDR3 sequence (DNA): TGTGCCACCAGTGAAGGGACAGAGAATCAGCCCCAGCATTTT.

This chain joins TRBV11-3 and TRBJ2-2; no clear D gene. This CDR3 contains 15 residues. Germline V lookup: CDR1 SGHNT, CDR2 YENEEA. Trimming took off 5 bases at V and 4 bases at J, with 14 bases between the two ends. CDR3 residues: CASSRRGASTGELFF. The CDR3 DNA sequence: TGTGCCAGCAGCCGTCGTGGAGCGAGCACCGGGGAGCTGTTTTTT.

The chain uses TRBV6-5 and TRBJ1-2, with no clear D. The V and J ends lost 6 bases and 6 bases respectively, with 14 bases between them. This CDR3 has 13 residues. CDR1 is MNHEY and CDR2 is SVGAGI in the germline V gene. The CDR3 sequence is CASSRERSDGYTF. CDR3 nucleotide sequence: TGTGCCAGCAGCCGGGAGAGGTCAGATGGCTACACCTTC.

The chain employs TRBV5-1 and TRBJ2-7; 11 nucleotides line up with TRBD1. J was trimmed by 3 bases and V by 0 bases; bases with no gene match: 8. Germline V gene sequence: CDR1 SGHRS, CDR2 YFSETQ. The CDR3 loop spans 17 amino acids. CDR3 sequence reads: CASSLGATGTGGYEQYF. The CDR3 nucleotides read TGCGCCAGCAGCTTGGGGGCGACCGGGACAGGGGGCTACGAGCAGTACTTC.

The chain links TRBV19 to TRBJ1-1; maybe TRBD1 (6 bases). CDR1 and CDR2 from the germline V gene are LNHDA and SQIVND (reference sequence). V gave up 10 bases and J gave up 1 base, with 13 bases separating them. The CDR3 is 13 amino acids. Here the CDR3 reads CATSSRGNTEAFF. In DNA form, the CDR3 reads TGTGCCACTTCAAGCAGGGGGAACACTGAAGCTTTCTTT. Full variable domain (remainder filled in from reference TRBV19 and TRBJ1-1): DGGITQSPKYLFRKEGQNVTLSCEQNLNHDAMYWYRQDPGQGLRLIYYSQIVNDFQKGDIAEGYSVSREKKESFPLTVTSAQKNPTAFYLCATSSRGNTEAFFGQGTRLTVV.

The chain uses TRBV27 and TRBJ1-1, with TRBD1 as a possible D gene (5 bases). Germline CDR1 MNHEY, CDR2 SMNVEV (reference sequence). The CDR3 totals 13 residues. Trimming stripped 4 bases from V and 4 bases from J, with 10 bases between. CDR3 nucleotide sequence: TGTGCCAGCAGTTCCGGGGGTAGCACTGAAGCTTTCTTT. Its protein product is CASSSGGSTEAFF.

The chain joins TRBV5-8 to TRBJ1-1; 8 bases are shared with TRBD1. V shed 1 base, J shed 1 base, and the junction held 6 bases outside the gene matches. The CDR3 sequence is 16 residues long. Germline V gives CDR1 SGHTS, CDR2 YDEGEE. The CDR3 bases are TGTGCCAGCAGCTTGACGGTCGGGACAGGGAACACTGAAGCTTTCTTT. It codes for CASSLTVGTGNTEAFF.

The V gene is TRBV2, the J gene TRBJ1-2, with a tentative D call TRBD1 (5 bases). This CDR3 is built from 13 residues. V lost 2 bases and J 4 bases, leaving 8 bases between the germline ends. Germline CDR1 reads SNHLY; CDR2 reads FYNNEI. The CDR3 nucleotides read TGTGCCAGCAGTGAACAGGGAAGCTATGGCTACACCTTC. Translating gives CASSEQGSYGYTF.

The CDR3 DNA reads as TGTGCCAGCAGCCCCCCCCCGGTAACCGGGGAGCTGTTTTTT. The encoded protein is CASSPPPVTGELFF. The chain is built from TRBV6-5 and TRBJ2-2; D gene ambiguous. The CDR3 runs 14 residues. CDR1 MNHEY and CDR2 SVGAGI come from the germline V gene. The V and J ends lost 6 bases and 5 bases respectively, with 13 bases between them.

The chain combines TRBV7-2 with TRBJ2-1; D call uncertain. This CDR3 spans 12 amino acids. The germline CDR1 and CDR2 sequences are SGHTA and FQGNSA. V lost 2 bases and J lost 15, with 14 bases in between. Here the CDR3 reads CASSLMTLGAFF. CDR3 DNA sequence: TGTGCCAGCAGCTTAATGACCCTGGGTGCGTTCTTC.

This clone was picked up one time. The rearrangement uses TRBV28 and TRBJ2-3; D gene unclear. The CDR3 is made up of 14 amino acids. Germline lookup yields CDR1 MDHEN and CDR2 SYDVKM. Trimming removed 5 bases at V and 4 bases at J, with 13 bases between. The CDR3, as DNA: TGTGCCAGCAGTCTCATCGCCGCCCCAGATACGCAGTATTTT. It codes for CASSLIAAPDTQYF.

The chain has TRBV10-1 and TRBJ1-2; D gene uncertain. Germline CDR1 and CDR2: WNHNN and SYGVQD (reference sequence). The CDR3 is 13 residues long. V lost 4 bases and J 1 base, leaving 7 bases between the germline ends. CDR3 region: CASSGNLNYGYTF. Written as DNA, the CDR3 is TGCGCCAGCAGTGGAAACCTTAACTATGGCTACACCTTC.

The chain couples TRBV7-8 to TRBJ2-1; D is possibly TRBD2 (5 bases). This CDR3 spans 15 amino acids. The V end was cut by 1 base, the J end by 4 bases, with 11 bases between. Germline loops: CDR1 SGHVS, CDR2 FQNEAQ. CDR3 nucleotide sequence: TGTGCCAGCAGCTTAGGGACCAGCGGTTACAATGAGCAGTTCTTC. The encoded protein is CASSLGTSGYNEQFF.

The chain combines TRBV14 with TRBJ2-3, with no clear D. V lost 4 bases, J lost 4 bases, and 3 bases lay in between. Per germline, CDR1 SGHDN and CDR2 FVKESK. The CDR3 has 11 residues. CDR3 DNA: TGTGCCAGCAGCCGATCAGATACGCAGTATTTT. This translates into CASSRSDTQYF.

This clone was detected once. The chain uses TRBV7-2 and TRBJ2-6; 11 nucleotides match TRBD2. Trimming cost V 6 bases and J 1 base; bases outside gene matches: 8. The germline gives CDR1 SGHTA, CDR2 FQGNSA. This CDR3 region has 18 residues. This CDR3 reads CASSRLAGGQSGANVLTF. In nucleotides, the CDR3 is TGTGCCAGCAGTCGTCTAGCGGGGGGACAGTCTGGGGCCAACGTCCTGACTTTC.

The CDR3 DNA sequence: TGTGCCAGCAGCCTATCTAATCAGCCCCAGCATTTT. It is translated as CASSLSNQPQHF. V usage is TRBV6-6 and J usage is TRBJ1-5; D gene unclear. The CDR3 loop spans 12 amino acids. The V gene's germline CDR1 is MNHNY and CDR2 SVGAGI (reference sequence). Deletions cut 6 bases from V and 4 bases from J, with 7 bases between.

The chain has TRBV7-3 and TRBJ1-6; D is undetermined. The CDR3 is made up of 14 amino acids. Germline CDR1 SGHTA, CDR2 FQGTGA. Trimming cost V 5 bases and J 0 bases, with 5 bases left between them. The CDR3 DNA reads as TGTGCCAGCAGCCCTGACTCCTATAATTCACCCCTCCACTTT. Amino acids: CASSPDSYNSPLHF.

This chain joins TRBV3-1 (or the pseudogene TRBV3-2) and TRBJ1-2, with 10 bases matching TRBD1. CDR3 length: 14 amino acids. V shed 4 bases and J 7 bases; nucleotides not matched to a gene: 6. CDR1 and CDR2 (germline): LGHDT, YNNKEL (reference sequence). The CDR3 nucleotides read TGTGCCAGCAGCCCCCGGGACAGGGGTGGTGGCTACACCTTC. This translates into CASSPRDRGGGYTF.

The rearrangement links TRBV7-8 to TRBJ2-7; TRBD1 matches at 10 bases. This CDR3 is built from 15 residues. CDR1 and CDR2 (germline): SGHVS, FQNEAQ. With V trimmed by 4 bases and J by 3 bases, 6 bases remained unmatched. Here the CDR3 DNA reads TGTGCCAGCAGCTCCGGACAGGGGGTGGGCTACGAGCAGTACTTC. Translated: CASSSGQGVGYEQYF.

V gene TRBV29-1 combines with J gene TRBJ2-5; possibly TRBD1 for D (6 bases). Trimming cost V 5 bases and J 5 bases, with 12 bases left between them. Germline values: CDR1 SQVTM, CDR2 ANQGSEA. The CDR3 is 12 residues long. CDR3 residues: CSVQTGSETQYF. The CDR3 nucleotides are TGCAGCGTTCAGACAGGCTCGGAGACCCAGTACTTC. Drawing the rest from reference TRBV29-1 and TRBJ2-5, the complete variable domain is SAVISQKPSRDICQRGTSLTIQCQVDSQVTMMFWYRQQPGQSLTLIATANQGSEATYESGFVIDKFPISRPNLTFSTLTVSNMSPEDSSIYLCSVQTGSETQYFGPGTRLLVL.

The CDR3 reads CSVGMSSEQYF. The DNA of the CDR3 is TGCAGCGTGGGGATGTCCTCTGAGCAGTACTTC. V and J are TRBV29-1 and TRBJ2-7, with D unclear. Trimming stripped 6 bases from V and 7 bases from J, with 13 bases between. The CDR3 runs 11 residues. CDR1 is SQVTM, CDR2 ANQGSEA, per germline.

The gene calls are TRBV5-1 and TRBJ1-4; weak D call: TRBD1 (5 bases). Germline CDR1 SGHRS, CDR2 YFSETQ. Between the trimmed V and J ends, which lost 3 bases and 4 bases, there was a span of 13 bases. This CDR3 region has 15 residues. The CDR3 coding sequence is TGCGCCAGCAGCTCTGAAGGGACGGTTAATGAAAAACTGTTTTTT. Protein sequence: CASSSEGTVNEKLFF. The full variable domain, in which reference TRBV5-1 and TRBJ1-4 provide the parts outside the CDR3, is KAGVTQTPRYLIKTRGQQVTLSCSPISGHRSVSWYQQTPGQGLQFLFEYFSETQRNKGNFPGRFSGRQFSNSRSEMNVSTLELGDSALYLCASSSEGTVNEKLFFGSGTQLSVL.

This chain uses TRBV5-4 with TRBJ2-5, with 12 nucleotides matching TRBD2. Germline lookup yields CDR1 SGHNT and CDR2 YYREEE (reference sequence). The CDR3 spans 20 residues. Germline trimming cut 4 bases from V and 5 bases from J; bases unmatched to any gene: 21. The DNA of the CDR3 is TGTGCCAGCAGCCGAACCCTCGCCGGCCGGGCTAGCGGGAGGGATGAGACCCAGTACTTC. Protein sequence: CASSRTLAGRASGRDETQYF.

This chain's CDR3 is CAWSEAGISNQPQHF. CDR3 DNA: TGTGCCTGGAGTGAGGCTGGGATTAGCAATCAGCCCCAGCATTTT. This chain connects TRBV30 to TRBJ1-5; the D is unclear. CDR3 size: 15 residues. Between the trimmed V and J ends, which lost 1 base and 0 bases, there was a span of 10 bases. The germline V gene encodes CDR1 GTSNPN and CDR2 SVGIG (reference sequence).

V and J are TRBV2 and TRBJ2-7; 8 positions match TRBD1. This CDR3 has 14 residues. Looked up from germline, CDR1 is SNHLY and CDR2 is FYNNEI. Trimming cost V 7 bases and J 0 bases; bases outside gene matches: 5. CDR3: CASTDRESSYEQYF. CDR3 nucleotides: TGTGCCAGCACGGACAGGGAGAGCTCCTACGAGCAGTACTTC.

The chain links TRBV9 to TRBJ2-7; 9 bases are shared with TRBD2. Germline CDR1 and CDR2: SGDLS and YYNGEE. The V gene end was trimmed by 4 bases and the J gene end by 5 bases; junction bases not matched to a gene: 19. The length of the CDR3 is 18 residues. CDR3 sequence reads: CASSLLTVAGDEPDEQYF. CDR3 DNA sequence: TGTGCCAGCAGCCTATTGACTGTAGCGGGAGATGAACCGGACGAGCAGTACTTC.

The J gene is TRBJ2-1, the V gene TRBV5-6; the D is unclear. V lost 3 bases, J lost 1 base, and 14 bases lay in between. This CDR3 is 16 amino acids long. The V gene's germline CDR1 is SGHDT and CDR2 YYEEEE. CDR3 DNA: TGTGCCAGCAGCTCCGCCGCGGAACGGTCCTACAATGAGCAGTTCTTC. It is translated as CASSSAAERSYNEQFF. Together with reference TRBV5-6 and TRBJ2-1, the CDR3 gives the full variable domain: DAGVTQSPTHLIKTRGQQVTLRCSPKSGHDTVSWYQQALGQGPQFIFQYYEEEERQRGNFPDRFSGHQFPNYSSELNVNALLLGDSALYLCASSSAAERSYNEQFFGPGTRLTVL.

This clone was observed a few times. The chain recombines TRBV28 with TRBJ2-1, with 8 bases identical to TRBD2. Germline assignment: CDR1 MDHEN and CDR2 SYDVKM. This CDR3 is 15 amino acids long. J lost 7 bases, V lost 5 bases, and 10 bases had no gene match. The CDR3 reads CASSLLSGRRNEQFF. CDR3 sequence (DNA): TGTGCCAGCAGTCTATTGAGCGGGAGACGAAATGAGCAGTTCTTC. The full variable domain, its missing parts supplied by reference TRBV28 and TRBJ2-1, is DVKVTQSSRYLVKRTGEKVFLECVQDMDHENMFWYRQDPGLGLRLIYFSYDVKMKEKGDIPEGYSVSREKKERFSLILESASTNQTSMYLCASSLLSGRRNEQFFGPGTRLTVL.